Presented here are 23 T cell receptor beta chains from one specimen sequenced in a study of cytomegalovirus exposure and HLA in healthy donors. The PCR made use of 60 Vbeta and 13 Jbeta primers. Assay: immunoSEQ multiplex PCR; the TCRdb copy retains only in-frame clones and omits some. The sample holds approximately 41,000 clones, 81% seen once. Source material: PBMCs. Receptors originate from a man aged 50 to 59 in good health and CMV-seronegative.

The CDR3 DNA reads as TGCGCCAGCAGCCAAGGCTATCTGAGCACAGATACGCAGTATTTT. This encodes CASSQGYLSTDTQYF. V usage is TRBV4-3 and J usage is TRBJ2-3; D unresolved. The germline V and J ends were trimmed by 1 base and 0 bases, with 8 bases remaining between them. Germline V gene lookup returns CDR1 LGHNA and CDR2 YSLEER. The CDR3 has 15 amino acids.

This chain links TRBV5-1 with TRBJ2-7; 7 nucleotides match TRBD1. This CDR3 has 14 residues. The germline CDR1 and CDR2 sequences are SGHRS and YFSETQ. V gave up 3 bases and J gave up 2 bases; unmatched junction bases: 5. CDR3 coding DNA: TGCGCCAGCAGCTCACTGACAGGGACCTACGAGCAGTACTTC. It codes for CASSSLTGTYEQYF.

The genes are TRBV27 and TRBJ2-7; D might be TRBD2 (6 bases). In germline, CDR1 is MNHEY, CDR2 SMNVEV (reference sequence). Trimming took 11 bases from V and 0 from J, leaving 11 bases between them. The CDR3 has 12 residues. The CDR3 region is CAAGPSSYEQYF. The CDR3, as DNA: TGTGCCGCGGGACCCAGCTCCTACGAGCAGTACTTC.

The V gene is TRBV7-3, the J gene TRBJ2-7; TRBD2 might be the D (5 bases). The CDR3 loop spans 11 amino acids. The germline gives CDR1 SGHTA, CDR2 FQGTGA. V was cut by 5 bases and J by 9 bases, with 11 bases left in between. This chain's CDR3 is CASSPLRGQYF. In DNA form, the CDR3 reads TGTGCCAGCAGCCCCCTACGGGGGCAGTACTTC.

This chain uses TRBV19 with TRBJ2-7; 14 bases map to TRBD2. This CDR3 comprises 18 residues. Germline values: CDR1 LNHDA, CDR2 SQIVND (reference sequence). V was pared by 5 bases and J by 2 bases, with 11 bases of the junction left unmatched. The CDR3 region has the DNA TGTGCCAGTAGTTTCCTCCCTGGGACTAGCGGGGGACCCTACGAGCAGTACTTC. Its protein product is CASSFLPGTSGGPYEQYF.

This clone was counted between two and nine times. The J gene is TRBJ2-5, the V gene TRBV11-2, with unresolved D. The CDR3 spans 15 residues. Trimming left V 3 bases short and J 5 bases short, with 16 bases between. Germline CDR1 reads SGHAT; CDR2 reads FQNNGV. CDR3: CASSLLPGEAETQYF. The CDR3 nucleotides read TGTGCCAGCAGCTTGCTGCCCGGAGAGGCGGAGACCCAGTACTTC. Together with reference TRBV11-2 and TRBJ2-5, the CDR3 gives the full variable domain: EAGVAQSPRYKIIEKRQSVAFWCNPISGHATLYWYQQILGQGPKLLIQFQNNGVVDDSQLPKDRFSAERLKGVDSTLKIQPAKLEDSAVYLCASSLLPGEAETQYFGPGTRLLVL.

The chain joins TRBV30 to TRBJ1-2; no reliable D call. Germline V gives CDR1 GTSNPN, CDR2 SVGIG (reference sequence). The V gene lost 0 bases and the J gene lost 2 bases, with 4 bases spanning the gap. The CDR3 is 12 amino acids. This CDR3 is CAWSVQNYGYTF. The CDR3 DNA reads TGTGCCTGGAGTGTCCAGAACTATGGCTACACCTTC.

J is TRBJ2-2 and V is TRBV4-1; the D is unclear. The CDR3 is 14 amino acids. Trimming left V 4 bases short and J 1 base short, with 7 bases between. CDR1 is MGHRA and CDR2 is YSYEKL in the germline V gene. The CDR3 reads CASSPFGNTGELFF. The CDR3 DNA reads TGCGCCAGCAGCCCTTTCGGGAACACCGGGGAGCTGTTTTTT.

This sequence joins TRBV7-9 and TRBJ2-7; TRBD1 matches at 7 bases. V gave up 6 bases and J gave up 3 bases; unmatched junction bases: 11. This CDR3 contains 15 residues. Germline CDR1 is SEHNR and CDR2 is FQNEAQ (reference sequence). The DNA for the CDR3 is TGTGCCAGCAGTACCACTCGACCAGGGGGCTACGAGCAGTACTTC. Encoded protein: CASSTTRPGGYEQYF. The variable domain in full, completed from reference TRBV7-9 and TRBJ2-7, reads DTGVSQNPRHKITKRGQNVTFRCDPISEHNRLYWYRQTLGQGPEFLTYFQNEAQLEKSRLLSDRFSAERPKGSFSTLEIQRTEQGDSAMYLCASSTTRPGGYEQYFGPGTRLTVT.

This clone was seen once. This chain joins TRBV5-1 and TRBJ2-4, with 8 bases aligning to TRBD1. The CDR3 sequence is 14 residues long. The germline V gene encodes CDR1 SGHRS and CDR2 YFSETQ. With 3 bases clipped from V and 8 bases from J, the junction kept 7 bases outside the gene matches. In nucleotides, the CDR3 is TGCGCCAGCAGCTGGACAGGGACTTCGGACATTCAGTACTTC. It is translated as CASSWTGTSDIQYF.

To note about this clone: The sample contains more than one DNA sequence encoding this CDR3. This sequence joins TRBV7-3 and TRBJ2-5, with D maybe TRBD1 (6 bases). The CDR3 runs 14 residues. Germline lookup yields CDR1 SGHTA and CDR2 FQGTGA. V lost 5 bases to trimming and J lost 1 base, with 11 bases between them. CDR3: CASSPTGLQETQYF. CDR3 DNA: TGTGCCAGCAGCCCCACAGGGCTCCAAGAGACCCAGTACTTC.

Worth noting for this clone: A junction end diverges from the germline sequence, so it may reflect a read error. This rearrangement joins TRBV7-9 to TRBJ1-2; D remains unclear. The CDR3 totals 13 residues. Germline-derived CDR1 and CDR2 are SEHNR and FQNEAQ (reference sequence). CDR3 residues: CSSSPRENYGYTF. The CDR3 nucleotides are TGTTCCAGCAGCCCTCGGGAGAACTATGGCTACACCTTC.

J is TRBJ2-5 and V is TRBV9; the match to TRBD1 covers 8 bases. CDR1 is SGDLS and CDR2 is YYNGEE in the germline V gene. J was trimmed by 1 base and V by 4 bases; bases with no gene match: 9. The CDR3 spans 16 residues. The CDR3 DNA follows: TGTGCCAGCAGCCCCCCGACAGGGGAGATCCAAGAGACCCAGTACTTC. Translated: CASSPPTGEIQETQYF.

This sequence joins TRBV9 and TRBJ2-1; 9 nucleotides align to TRBD2. The junction had 5 bases not matched to a gene; V was cut back by 0 bases and J by 7 bases. The CDR3 consists of 15 residues. Germline loops: CDR1 SGDLS, CDR2 YYNGEE. CDR3 protein: CASSVVSGGFNEQFF. CDR3 in DNA: TGTGCCAGCAGCGTAGTAAGCGGGGGGTTTAATGAGCAGTTCTTC. The full variable domain, with the rest looked up from reference TRBV9 and TRBJ2-1, is DSGVTQTPKHLITATGQRVTLRCSPRSGDLSVYWYQQSLDQGLQFLIQYYNGEERAKGNILERFSAQQFPDLHSELNLSSLELGDSALYFCASSVVSGGFNEQFFGPGTRLTVL.

The chain couples TRBV5-1 to TRBJ2-1; 10 positions agree with TRBD2. The CDR3 contains 15 residues. V shed 0 bases, J shed 5 bases, and the junction held 2 bases outside the gene matches. Germline V lookup: CDR1 SGHRS, CDR2 YFSETQ. CDR3 loop: CASSLVAGGHNEQFF. For the CDR3, the DNA is TGCGCCAGCAGCTTGGTAGCGGGGGGCCACAATGAGCAGTTCTTC.

The chain has TRBV18 and TRBJ2-1; 7 bases fit TRBD1. In germline, CDR1 is KGHSH, CDR2 LQKENI. This CDR3 has 13 amino acids. Trimming took 3 bases from V and 8 from J; bases not matched to a gene: 4. CDR3 DNA: TGTGCCAGCTCACCCCAGGGGGAAGATGAGCAGTTCTTC. Protein product: CASSPQGEDEQFF.

The rearrangement uses TRBV6-6 and TRBJ1-1; D is unresolved. The CDR3 is made up of 14 amino acids. V was shortened by 6 bases and J by 2 bases, with 13 bases between the two germline ends. Germline CDR1 reads MNHNY; CDR2 reads SVGAGI (reference sequence). The DNA of the CDR3 is TGTGCCAGCAGCCTGCCTCGGTTAAACACTGAAGCTTTCTTT. It codes for CASSLPRLNTEAFF.

The chain uses TRBV28 and TRBJ1-4; perhaps TRBD1 as D (5 bases). In germline, CDR1 is MDHEN, CDR2 SYDVKM. Trimming pared 5 bases from V and 3 bases from J, leaving 10 bases between. The CDR3 spans 14 residues. Written as DNA, the CDR3 is TGTGCCAGCAGTAGGGGCGCCCCTAATGAAAAACTGTTTTTT. This gives the protein CASSRGAPNEKLFF.

This clone was observed once. CDR3 residues: CASSPKQGEAFF. In DNA, the CDR3 is TGTGCCAGCTCACCGAAACAGGGGGAAGCTTTCTTT. The chain joins TRBV18 to TRBJ1-1; 7 bases are shared with TRBD1. The CDR3 runs 12 residues. CDR1 and CDR2 (germline): KGHSH, LQKENI. With V trimmed by 3 bases and J by 8 bases, 3 bases remained unmatched. The complete variable domain, with remaining parts taken from reference TRBV18 and TRBJ1-1, reads NAGVMQNPRHLVRRRGQEARLRCSPMKGHSHVYWYRQLPEEGLKFMVYLQKENIIDESGMPKERFSAEFPKEGPSILRIQQVVRGDSAAYFCASSPKQGEAFFGQGTRLTVV.

J is TRBJ2-3 and V is TRBV6-5; D call uncertain. This CDR3 comprises 11 residues. Trimming shortened V by 10 bases and J by 5 bases, and 10 bases separated the two germline ends. In germline, CDR1 is MNHEY, CDR2 SVGAGI. The CDR3 DNA is TGTGCCACCTCCCGGTTAGATACGCAGTATTTT. It yields the protein CATSRLDTQYF.

This clone was counted between two and nine times. The chain uses TRBV6-5 and TRBJ1-1; no reliable D call. Trimming pared 6 bases from V and 1 base from J, leaving 9 bases between. Per the germline V gene, CDR1 is MNHEY and CDR2 is SVGAGI. This CDR3 comprises 13 residues. The DNA for the CDR3 is TGTGCCAGCAGGGAGGAGTGGAACACTGAAGCTTTCTTT. It encodes CASREEWNTEAFF.

J is TRBJ2-5 and V is TRBV5-6; no clear D gene. V was clipped by 1 base and J by 2 bases, with 9 bases between them. The germline gives CDR1 SGHDT, CDR2 YYEEEE. The CDR3 has 14 amino acids. The CDR3 here is CASSLFILQETQYF. The CDR3 DNA is TGTGCCAGCAGCTTGTTTATCCTACAAGAGACCCAGTACTTC.

This clone was counted between two and nine times. This rearrangement joins TRBV5-1 to TRBJ2-1, with D perhaps matching TRBD2 (5 bases). V gave up 4 bases and J gave up 7 bases, with 18 bases separating them. The CDR3 extends over 15 amino acids. Germline loops: CDR1 SGHRS, CDR2 YFSETQ. The DNA for the CDR3 is TGCGCCAGCAGCCCTAATTCGGACTCGGGGAATGAGCAGTTCTTC. Amino acid sequence: CASSPNSDSGNEQFF.